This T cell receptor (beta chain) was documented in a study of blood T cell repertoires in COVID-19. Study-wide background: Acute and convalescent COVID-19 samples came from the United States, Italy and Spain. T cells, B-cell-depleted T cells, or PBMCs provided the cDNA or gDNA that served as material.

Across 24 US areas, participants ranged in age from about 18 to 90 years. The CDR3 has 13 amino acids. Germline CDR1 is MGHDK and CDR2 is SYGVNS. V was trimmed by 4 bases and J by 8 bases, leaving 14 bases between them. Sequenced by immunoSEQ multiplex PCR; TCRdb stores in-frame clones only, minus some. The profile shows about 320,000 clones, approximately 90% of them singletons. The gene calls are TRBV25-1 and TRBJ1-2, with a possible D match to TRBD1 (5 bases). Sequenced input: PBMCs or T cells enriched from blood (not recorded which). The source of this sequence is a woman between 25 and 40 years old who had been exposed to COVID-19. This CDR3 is CASSGLLPGGYTF. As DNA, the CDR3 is TGTGCCAGCAGTGGCCTTTTGCCAGGGGGCTACACCTTC.